This TCR beta chain was documented in a study of beta chain features in type 1 diabetes. Sorting produced populations that all topped 95% purity. This clone was detected only a few times. CDR1 SGHTA and CDR2 FQGNSA come from the germline V gene. This CDR3 region has 12 residues. V lost 2 bases and J 7 bases, leaving 7 bases between the germline ends. Sequenced material consisted of expressed TCRB transcripts (all of the isolated RNA was reverse transcribed). Produced via immunoSEQ multiplex PCR; TCRdb's table is partial and in-frame only. The sample includes about 340,000 clones, approximately 8% of them seen just once.

The sequencing sample was made of central memory CD4+ T cells from blood. The rearrangement joins TRBV7-2 to TRBJ2-3; the D is unclear. The TCR sequence derives from a woman younger than 35 in good health. CDR3 residues: CASSLSENTQYF. The CDR3 DNA reads as TGTGCCAGCAGCTTAAGTGAAAATACGCAGTATTTT.